This T cell receptor beta chain emerged from a study of cytomegalovirus exposure and HLA in healthy donors. Study-level findings and limits: Across donors, sequencing depth was assumed by presence/absence analyses to be roughly uniform. As a later analysis revealed, most CMV-associated TCR beta chains appeared HLA-restricted. Within the data, a cluster of highly shared sequence variants was likely a sequencing artifact.

In regard to this clone: The target antigen is unknown.

Donors had nominal health at sampling but likely had unrecorded immune exposures. Primers included in the PCR were 60 Vbeta and 13 Jbeta primers. Libraries were prepared by immunoSEQ multiplex PCR; TCRdb keeps only in-frame clonotypes and omits some of them. This sample has some 170,000 clones, with 77% found just once. Sequencing was performed on PBMCs. The sequence derives from a woman aged 55-69 years in good health and CMV-seropositive.

CDR3 region: CASSLQYEQYF. CDR3 in DNA: TGTGCCAGCAGCTTGCAGTACGAGCAGTACTTC. V gene TRBV7-9 combines with J gene TRBJ2-7; no reliable D call. The germline gives CDR1 SEHNR, CDR2 FQNEAQ (reference sequence). This CDR3 has 11 amino acids. The V and J ends lost 3 bases and 4 bases respectively, with 4 bases between them.